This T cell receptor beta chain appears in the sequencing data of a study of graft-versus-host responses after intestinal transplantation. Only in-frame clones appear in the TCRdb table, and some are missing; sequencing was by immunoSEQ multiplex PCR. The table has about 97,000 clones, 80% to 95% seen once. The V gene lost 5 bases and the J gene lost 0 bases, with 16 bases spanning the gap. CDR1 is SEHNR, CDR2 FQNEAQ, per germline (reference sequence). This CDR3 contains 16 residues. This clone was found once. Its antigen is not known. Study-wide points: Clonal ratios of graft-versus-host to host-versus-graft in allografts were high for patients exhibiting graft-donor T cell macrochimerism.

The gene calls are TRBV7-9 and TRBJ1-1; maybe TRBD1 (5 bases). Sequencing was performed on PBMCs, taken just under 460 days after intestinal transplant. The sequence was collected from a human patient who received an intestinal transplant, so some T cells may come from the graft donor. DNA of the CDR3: TGTGCCAGCAGCCTTGGGCAGGGCCTAATGAACACTGAAGCTTTCTTT. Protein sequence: CASSLGQGLMNTEAFF.